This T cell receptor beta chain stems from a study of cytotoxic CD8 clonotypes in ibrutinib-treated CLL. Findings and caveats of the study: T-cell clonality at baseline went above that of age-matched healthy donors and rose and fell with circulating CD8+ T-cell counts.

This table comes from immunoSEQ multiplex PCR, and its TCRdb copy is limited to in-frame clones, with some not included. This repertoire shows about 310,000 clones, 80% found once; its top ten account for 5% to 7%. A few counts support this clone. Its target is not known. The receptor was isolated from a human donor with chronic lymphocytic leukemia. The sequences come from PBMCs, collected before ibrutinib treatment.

In DNA, the CDR3 is TGTGCCAGCATTAAAAGCTCAGGGCCCACTGAAGCTTTCTTT. Its protein product is CASIKSSGPTEAFF. The J gene is TRBJ1-1, the V gene TRBV4-2; D is possibly TRBD1 (5 bases). This CDR3 comprises 14 residues. From germline, CDR1 is LGHNA and CDR2 YNFKEQ. The V end was cut by 7 bases, the J end by 4 bases, with 16 bases between.